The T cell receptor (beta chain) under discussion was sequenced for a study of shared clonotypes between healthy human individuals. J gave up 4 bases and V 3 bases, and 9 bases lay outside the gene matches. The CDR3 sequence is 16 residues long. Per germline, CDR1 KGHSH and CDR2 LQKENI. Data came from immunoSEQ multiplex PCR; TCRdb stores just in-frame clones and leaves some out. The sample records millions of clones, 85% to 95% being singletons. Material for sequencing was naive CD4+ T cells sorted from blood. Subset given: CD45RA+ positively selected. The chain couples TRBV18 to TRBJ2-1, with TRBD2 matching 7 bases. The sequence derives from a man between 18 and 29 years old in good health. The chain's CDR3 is CASSPLAGVPYNEQFF. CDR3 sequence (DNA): TGTGCCAGCTCACCCTTGGCGGGAGTCCCATACAATGAGCAGTTCTTC.